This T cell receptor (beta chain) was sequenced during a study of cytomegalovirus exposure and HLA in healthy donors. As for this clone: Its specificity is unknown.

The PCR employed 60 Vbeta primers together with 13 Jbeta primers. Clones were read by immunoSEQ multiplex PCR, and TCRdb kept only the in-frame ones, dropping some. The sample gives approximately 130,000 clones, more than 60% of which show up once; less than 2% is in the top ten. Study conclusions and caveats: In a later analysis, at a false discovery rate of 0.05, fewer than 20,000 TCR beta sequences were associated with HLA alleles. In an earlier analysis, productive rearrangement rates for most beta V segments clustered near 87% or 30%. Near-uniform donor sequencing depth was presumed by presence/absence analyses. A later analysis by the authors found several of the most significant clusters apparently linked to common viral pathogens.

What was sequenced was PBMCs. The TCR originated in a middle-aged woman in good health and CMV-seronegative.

The CDR3 loop is CAWSVQGSYDGYTF. The CDR3 region has the DNA TGTGCCTGGAGTGTACAGGGTAGCTATGATGGCTACACCTTC. The genes are TRBV30 and TRBJ1-2; possibly TRBD1 for D (6 bases). The ends were cut back, 0 bases at V and 6 bases at J, with 14 bases in the middle. The CDR3 contains 14 residues. Germline loops: CDR1 GTSNPN, CDR2 SVGIG (reference sequence). The full variable domain, completed using reference TRBV30 and TRBJ1-2, is SQTIHQWPATLVQPVGSPLSLECTVEGTSNPNLYWYRQAAGRGLQLLFYSVGIGQISSEVPQNLSASRPQDRQFILSSKKLLLSDSGFYLCAWSVQGSYDGYTFGSGTRLTVV.